This TCR beta chain was recorded in a study of cytomegalovirus exposure and HLA in healthy donors. Study outcomes and limitations: A few CMV-associated chains were confirmed in vitro to be specific for CMV antigens. The classifier, whose performance was assessed in both the original and validation cohorts, reportedly diagnosed cytomegalovirus status with high specificity and sensitivity. TCR clusters originating in the first cohort tended to co-occur in the 100 to 150 validation repertoires, according to a later analysis.

Clones were read by immunoSEQ multiplex PCR, and TCRdb kept only the in-frame ones, dropping some. The repertoire has some 160,000 clones, roughly 91% of them found once; the top ten carry about 3%. As to this clone: Its specificity is unknown.

This sequence originates from a man aged 18 to 29 in good health and CMV-seronegative. The sequencing sample was made of PBMCs.

The CDR3 loop is CASSLVPGVGETQYF. The CDR3 DNA is TGTGCCAGCAGCTTAGTACCCGGGGTTGGGGAGACCCAGTACTTC. The J gene is TRBJ2-5, the V gene TRBV13, with D possibly matching TRBD2 (5 bases). Trimming left V 1 base short and J 5 bases short, with 14 bases between. The CDR3 is made up of 15 amino acids. CDR1 is PRHDT and CDR2 is FYEKMQ in the germline V gene (reference sequence). The full variable domain, completed using reference TRBV13 and TRBJ2-5, is AAGVIQSPRHLIKEKRETATLKCYPIPRHDTVYWYQQGPGQDPQFLISFYEKMQSDKGSIPDRFSAQQFSDYHSELNMSSLELGDSALYFCASSLVPGVGETQYFGPGTRLLVL.